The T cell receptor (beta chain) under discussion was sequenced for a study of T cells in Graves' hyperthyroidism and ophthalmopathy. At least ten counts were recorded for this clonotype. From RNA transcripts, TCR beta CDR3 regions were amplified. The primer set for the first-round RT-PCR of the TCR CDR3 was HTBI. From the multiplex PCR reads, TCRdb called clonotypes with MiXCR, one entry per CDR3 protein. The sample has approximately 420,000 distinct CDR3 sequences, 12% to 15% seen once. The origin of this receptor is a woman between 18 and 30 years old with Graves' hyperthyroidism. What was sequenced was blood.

The CDR3 reads CASSPGTGAHMNTEAFF. The CDR3 DNA is TGCGCCAGCAGCCCTGGGACAGGGGCGCACATGAACACTGAAGCTTTCTTT. The chain recombines TRBV5-1 with TRBJ1-1; 10 bases agree with TRBD1. V gave up 4 bases and J gave up 0 bases; unmatched junction bases: 9. The CDR3 is 17 residues long. Germline V gives CDR1 SGHRS, CDR2 YFSETQ.